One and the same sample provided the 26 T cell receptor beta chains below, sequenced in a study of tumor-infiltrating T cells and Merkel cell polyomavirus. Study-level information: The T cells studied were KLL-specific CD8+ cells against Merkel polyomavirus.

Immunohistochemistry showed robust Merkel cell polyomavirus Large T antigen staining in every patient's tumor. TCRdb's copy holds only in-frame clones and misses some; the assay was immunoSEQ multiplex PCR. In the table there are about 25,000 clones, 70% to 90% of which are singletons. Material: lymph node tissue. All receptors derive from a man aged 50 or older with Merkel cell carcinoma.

CDR3 region: CASSSGQGAPYEQYF. CDR3 DNA: TGTGCCAGCAGTTCGGGACAGGGGGCGCCGTACGAGCAGTACTTC. V usage is TRBV6-1 and J usage is TRBJ2-7; 12 nucleotides agree with TRBD1. The CDR3 covers 15 residues. Germline V gene lookup returns CDR1 MNHNS and CDR2 SASEGT. Germline trimming cut 5 bases from V and 4 bases from J; bases unmatched to any gene: 6.

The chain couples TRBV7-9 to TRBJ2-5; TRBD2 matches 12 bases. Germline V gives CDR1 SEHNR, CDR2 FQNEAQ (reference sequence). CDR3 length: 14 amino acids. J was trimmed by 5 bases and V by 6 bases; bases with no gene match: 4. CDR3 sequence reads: CASSRTSGVETQYF. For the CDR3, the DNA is TGTGCCAGCAGTCGGACTAGCGGGGTGGAGACCCAGTACTTC.

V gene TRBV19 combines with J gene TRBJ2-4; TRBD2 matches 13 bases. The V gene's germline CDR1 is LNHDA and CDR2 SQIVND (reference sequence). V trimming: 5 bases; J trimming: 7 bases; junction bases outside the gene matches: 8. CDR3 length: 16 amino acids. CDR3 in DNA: TGTGCCAGTAGTCTTCGACTAGCGGGAGGATGGAACATTCAGTACTTC. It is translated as CASSLRLAGGWNIQYF. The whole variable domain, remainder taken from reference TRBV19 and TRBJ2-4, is DGGITQSPKYLFRKEGQNVTLSCEQNLNHDAMYWYRQDPGQGLRLIYYSQIVNDFQKGDIAEGYSVSREKKESFPLTVTSAQKNPTAFYLCASSLRLAGGWNIQYFGAGTRLSVL.

The CDR3 nucleotides read TGCAGCGTTGAGGACAGTTCAACTAATGAAAAACTGTTTTTT. Translation: CSVEDSSTNEKLFF. The chain is built from TRBV29-1 and TRBJ1-4; maybe TRBD1 (6 bases). The V and J ends lost 3 bases and 0 bases respectively, with 8 bases between them. This CDR3 contains 14 residues. The V gene's germline CDR1 is SQVTM and CDR2 ANQGSEA.

The CDR3 DNA reads as TGTGCCTGGATCCGGACTAGCGGCAGCACAGATACGCAGTATTTT. It codes for CAWIRTSGSTDTQYF. The J gene is TRBJ2-3, the V gene TRBV30; the match to TRBD2 covers 10 bases. Germline-derived CDR1 and CDR2 are GTSNPN and SVGIG (reference sequence). The CDR3 contains 15 residues. V lost 4 bases and J lost 0; bases outside the gene matches: 4. Drawing the rest from reference TRBV30 and TRBJ2-3, the complete variable domain is SQTIHQWPATLVQPVGSPLSLECTVEGTSNPNLYWYRQAAGRGLQLLFYSVGIGQISSEVPQNLSASRPQDRQFILSSKKLLLSDSGFYLCAWIRTSGSTDTQYFGPGTRLTVL.

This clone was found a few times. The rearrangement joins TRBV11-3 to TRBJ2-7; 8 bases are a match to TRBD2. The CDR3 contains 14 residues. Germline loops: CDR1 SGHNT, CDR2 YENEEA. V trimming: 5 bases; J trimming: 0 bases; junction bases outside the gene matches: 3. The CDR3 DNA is TGTGCCAGCAGCCTTAGCGGGAACTCCTACGAGCAGTACTTC. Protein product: CASSLSGNSYEQYF.

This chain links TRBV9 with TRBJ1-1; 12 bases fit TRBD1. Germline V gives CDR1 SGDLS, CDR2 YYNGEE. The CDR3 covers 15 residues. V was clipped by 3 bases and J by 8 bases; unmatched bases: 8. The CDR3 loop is CASSGTGTGGPEAFF. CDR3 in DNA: TGTGCCAGCAGCGGAACCGGGACAGGGGGCCCGGAAGCTTTCTTT.

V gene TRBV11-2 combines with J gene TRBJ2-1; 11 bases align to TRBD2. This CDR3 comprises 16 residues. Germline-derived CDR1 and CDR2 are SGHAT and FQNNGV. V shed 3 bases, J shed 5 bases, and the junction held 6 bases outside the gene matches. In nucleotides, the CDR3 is TGTGCCAGCAGCTTGCGTAGCGGGGGGGCCGACAATGAGCAGTTCTTC. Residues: CASSLRSGGADNEQFF.

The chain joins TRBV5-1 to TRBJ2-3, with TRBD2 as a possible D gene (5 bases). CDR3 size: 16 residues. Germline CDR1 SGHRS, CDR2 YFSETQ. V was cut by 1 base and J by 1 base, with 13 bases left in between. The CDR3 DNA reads TGCGCCAGCAGCTTGTGGGCTAGCCAAGGCACAGATACGCAGTATTTT. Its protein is CASSLWASQGTDTQYF.

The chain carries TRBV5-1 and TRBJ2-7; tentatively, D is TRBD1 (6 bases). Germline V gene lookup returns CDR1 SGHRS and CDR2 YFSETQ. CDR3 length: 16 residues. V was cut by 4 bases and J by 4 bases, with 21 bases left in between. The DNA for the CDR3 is TGCGCCAGCAGCATACAGGGTGTTGGGGGCGGGTACGAGCAGTACTTC. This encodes CASSIQGVGGGYEQYF.

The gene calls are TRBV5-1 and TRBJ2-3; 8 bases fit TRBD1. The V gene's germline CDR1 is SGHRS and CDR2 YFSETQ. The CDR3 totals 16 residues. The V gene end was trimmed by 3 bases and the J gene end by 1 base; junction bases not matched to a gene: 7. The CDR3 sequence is CASSSTGGRGTDTQYF. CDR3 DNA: TGCGCCAGCAGCTCTACAGGGGGACGGGGCACAGATACGCAGTATTTT.

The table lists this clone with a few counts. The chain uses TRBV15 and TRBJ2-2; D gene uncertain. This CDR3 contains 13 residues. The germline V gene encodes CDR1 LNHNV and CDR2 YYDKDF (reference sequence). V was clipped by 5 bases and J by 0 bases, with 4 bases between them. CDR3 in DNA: TGTGCCACCAGCTTTACGAACACCGGGGAGCTGTTTTTT. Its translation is CATSFTNTGELFF.

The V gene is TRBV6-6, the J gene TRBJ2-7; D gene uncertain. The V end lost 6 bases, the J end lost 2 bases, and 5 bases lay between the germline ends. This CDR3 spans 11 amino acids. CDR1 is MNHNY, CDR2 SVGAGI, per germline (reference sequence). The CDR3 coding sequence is TGTGCCAGCAGCCCTACCTACGAGCAGTACTTC. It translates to CASSPTYEQYF.

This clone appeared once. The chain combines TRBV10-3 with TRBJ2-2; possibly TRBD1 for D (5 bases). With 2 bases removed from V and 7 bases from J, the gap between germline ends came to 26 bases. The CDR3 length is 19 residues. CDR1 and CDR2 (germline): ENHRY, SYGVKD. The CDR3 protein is CAISEPTRGWGGASGELFF. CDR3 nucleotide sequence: TGTGCCATCAGTGAGCCCACTCGTGGCTGGGGTGGGGCGAGCGGGGAGCTGTTTTTT.

In DNA form, the CDR3 reads TGTGCCAGCAGCCATCCGGTATTAGCGGGAGGTAGGGTCAATGAGCAGTTCTTC. Its protein product is CASSHPVLAGGRVNEQFF. V gene TRBV7-8 combines with J gene TRBJ2-1, with 10 bases that match TRBD2. Germline loops: CDR1 SGHVS, CDR2 FQNEAQ. V shed 5 bases, J shed 6 bases, and the junction held 16 bases outside the gene matches. The CDR3 spans 18 residues.

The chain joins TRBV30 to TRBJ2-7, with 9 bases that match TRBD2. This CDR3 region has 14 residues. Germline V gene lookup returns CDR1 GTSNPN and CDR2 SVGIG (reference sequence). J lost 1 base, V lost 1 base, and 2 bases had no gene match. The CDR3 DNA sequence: TGTGCCTGGAGTGGGAGCGGGAGGTCCTACGAGCAGTACTTC. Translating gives CAWSGSGRSYEQYF.

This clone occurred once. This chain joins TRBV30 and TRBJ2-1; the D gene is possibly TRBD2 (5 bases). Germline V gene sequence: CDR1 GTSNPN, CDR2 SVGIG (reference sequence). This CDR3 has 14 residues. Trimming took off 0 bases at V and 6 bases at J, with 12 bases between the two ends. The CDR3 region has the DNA TGTGCCTGGAGTGTGTCTCAGGCGGGCAATGAGCAGTTCTTC. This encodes CAWSVSQAGNEQFF.

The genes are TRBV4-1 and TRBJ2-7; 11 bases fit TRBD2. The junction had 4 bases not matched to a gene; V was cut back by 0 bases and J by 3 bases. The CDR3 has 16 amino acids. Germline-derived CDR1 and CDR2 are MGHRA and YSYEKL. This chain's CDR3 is CASSQESGTSGYEQYF. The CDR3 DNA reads TGCGCCAGCAGCCAAGAGTCTGGGACTAGCGGCTACGAGCAGTACTTC.

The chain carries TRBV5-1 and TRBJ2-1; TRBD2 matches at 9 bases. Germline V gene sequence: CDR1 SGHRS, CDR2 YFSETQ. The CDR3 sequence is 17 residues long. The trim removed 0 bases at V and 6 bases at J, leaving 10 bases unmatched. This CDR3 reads CASSLAGAGGQSNEQFF. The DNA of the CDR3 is TGCGCCAGCAGCTTGGCCGGTGCGGGGGGGCAGTCCAATGAGCAGTTCTTC.

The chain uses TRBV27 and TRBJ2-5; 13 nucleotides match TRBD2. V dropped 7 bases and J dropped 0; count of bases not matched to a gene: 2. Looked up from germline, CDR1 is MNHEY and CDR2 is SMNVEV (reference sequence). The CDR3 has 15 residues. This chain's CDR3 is CASTTSGRYQETQYF. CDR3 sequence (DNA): TGTGCCAGCACGACTAGCGGGAGGTACCAAGAGACCCAGTACTTC.

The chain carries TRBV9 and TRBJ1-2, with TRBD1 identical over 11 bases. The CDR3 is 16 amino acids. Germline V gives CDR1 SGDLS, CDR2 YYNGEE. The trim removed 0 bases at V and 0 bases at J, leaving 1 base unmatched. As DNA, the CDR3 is TGTGCCAGCAGCGTAGGGGACAGGGGGACTAACTATGGCTACACCTTC. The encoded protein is CASSVGDRGTNYGYTF. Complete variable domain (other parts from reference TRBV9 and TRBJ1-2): DSGVTQTPKHLITATGQRVTLRCSPRSGDLSVYWYQQSLDQGLQFLIQYYNGEERAKGNILERFSAQQFPDLHSELNLSSLELGDSALYFCASSVGDRGTNYGYTFGSGTRLTVV.

For the CDR3, the DNA is TGTGCCAGCAGTGCGGGCGCTTACGGGGAGCTGTTTTTT. It encodes CASSAGAYGELFF. J is TRBJ2-2 and V is TRBV28; perhaps TRBD2 as D (5 bases). This CDR3 contains 13 residues. The germline CDR1 and CDR2 sequences are MDHEN and SYDVKM. Trimming left V 5 bases short and J 7 bases short, with 11 bases between.

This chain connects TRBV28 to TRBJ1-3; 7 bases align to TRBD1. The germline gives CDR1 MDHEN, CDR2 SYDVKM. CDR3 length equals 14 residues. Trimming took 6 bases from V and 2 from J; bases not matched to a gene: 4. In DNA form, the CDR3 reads TGTGCCAGCAGGGACGGGACAGCTGGAAACACCATATATTTT. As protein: CASRDGTAGNTIYF.

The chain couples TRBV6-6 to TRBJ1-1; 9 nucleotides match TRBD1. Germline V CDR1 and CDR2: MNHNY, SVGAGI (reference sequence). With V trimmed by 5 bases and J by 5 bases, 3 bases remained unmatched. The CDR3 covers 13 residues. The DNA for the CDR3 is TGTGCCAGCAGTCTAGGACAGGGGACTGAAGCTTTCTTT. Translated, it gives CASSLGQGTEAFF.

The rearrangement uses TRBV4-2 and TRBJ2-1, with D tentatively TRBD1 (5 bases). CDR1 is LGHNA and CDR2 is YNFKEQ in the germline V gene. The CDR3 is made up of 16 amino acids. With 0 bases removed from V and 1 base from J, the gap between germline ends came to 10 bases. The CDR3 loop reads CASSQDQGNSYNEQFF. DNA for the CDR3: TGTGCCAGCAGCCAAGACCAGGGTAATTCCTACAATGAGCAGTTCTTC.

CDR3 nucleotide sequence: TGTGCGAAACTAGCAGTACTTTACACAGATACGCAGTATTTT. This gives the protein CAKLAVLYTDTQYF. This chain connects TRBV19 to TRBJ2-3, with D possibly matching TRBD2 (6 bases). Per germline, CDR1 LNHDA and CDR2 SQIVND (reference sequence). This CDR3 comprises 14 residues.